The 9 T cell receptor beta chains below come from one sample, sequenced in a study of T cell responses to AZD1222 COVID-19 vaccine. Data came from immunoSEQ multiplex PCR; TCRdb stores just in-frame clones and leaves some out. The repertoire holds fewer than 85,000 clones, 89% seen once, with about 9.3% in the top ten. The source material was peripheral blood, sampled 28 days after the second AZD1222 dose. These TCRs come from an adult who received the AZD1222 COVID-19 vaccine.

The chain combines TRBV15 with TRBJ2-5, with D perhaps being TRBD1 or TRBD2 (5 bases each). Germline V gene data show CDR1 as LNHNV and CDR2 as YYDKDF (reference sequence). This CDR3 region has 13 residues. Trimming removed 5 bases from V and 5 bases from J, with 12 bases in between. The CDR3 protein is CATSVLREETQYF. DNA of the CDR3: TGTGCCACCAGCGTACTCAGGGAGGAGACCCAGTACTTC.

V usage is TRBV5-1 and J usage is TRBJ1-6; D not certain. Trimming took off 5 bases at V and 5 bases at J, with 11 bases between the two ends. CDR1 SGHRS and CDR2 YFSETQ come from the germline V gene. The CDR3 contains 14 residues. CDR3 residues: CASSMREDNSPLHF. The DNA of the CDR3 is TGCGCCAGCAGTATGAGGGAGGATAATTCACCCCTCCACTTT.

Here the CDR3 DNA reads TGTGCCAGCAGCCATACCTCGGGGGGGGGCCAAGAGACCCAGTACTTC. Its translation is CASSHTSGGGQETQYF. V and J are TRBV6-6 and TRBJ2-5; 8 nucleotides line up with TRBD2. The CDR3 runs 16 residues. V gave up 6 bases and J gave up 1 base; unmatched junction bases: 10. Germline loops: CDR1 MNHNY, CDR2 SVGAGI (reference sequence).

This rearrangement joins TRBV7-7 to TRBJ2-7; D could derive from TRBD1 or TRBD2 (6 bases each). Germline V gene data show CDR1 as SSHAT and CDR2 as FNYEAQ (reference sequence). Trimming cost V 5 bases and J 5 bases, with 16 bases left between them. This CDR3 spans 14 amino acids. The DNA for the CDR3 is TGTGCCAGCAGCCACCGTGGGGGGCTGGACGAGCAGTACTTC. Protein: CASSHRGGLDEQYF.

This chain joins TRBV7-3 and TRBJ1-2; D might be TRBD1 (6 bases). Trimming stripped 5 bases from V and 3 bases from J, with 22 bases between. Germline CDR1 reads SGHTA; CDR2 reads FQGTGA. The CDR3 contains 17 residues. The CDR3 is CASSPRGPRGGDYGYTF. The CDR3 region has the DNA TGTGCCAGCAGCCCCCGAGGGCCCAGGGGAGGGGACTATGGCTACACCTTC. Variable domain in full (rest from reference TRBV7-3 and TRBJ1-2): GAGVSQTPSNKVTEKGKYVELRCDPISGHTALYWYRQSLGQGPEFLIYFQGTGAADDSGLPNDRFFAVRPEGSVSTLKIQRTERGDSAVYLCASSPRGPRGGDYGYTFGSGTRLTVV.

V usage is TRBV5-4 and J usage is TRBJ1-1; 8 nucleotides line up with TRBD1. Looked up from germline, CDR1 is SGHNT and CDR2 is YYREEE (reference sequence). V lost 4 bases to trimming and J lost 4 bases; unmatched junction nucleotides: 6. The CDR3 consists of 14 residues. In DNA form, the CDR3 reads TGTGCCAGCAGCGCGCCGACAGGGGCCACTGAAGCTTTCTTT. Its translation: CASSAPTGATEAFF.

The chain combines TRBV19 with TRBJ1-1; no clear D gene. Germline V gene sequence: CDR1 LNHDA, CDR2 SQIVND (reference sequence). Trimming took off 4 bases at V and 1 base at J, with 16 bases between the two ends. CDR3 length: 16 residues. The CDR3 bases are TGTGCCAGTAGTAGAAAGATTGGCACATCGAACACTGAAGCTTTCTTT. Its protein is CASSRKIGTSNTEAFF. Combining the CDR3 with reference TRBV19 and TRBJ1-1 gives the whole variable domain DGGITQSPKYLFRKEGQNVTLSCEQNLNHDAMYWYRQDPGQGLRLIYYSQIVNDFQKGDIAEGYSVSREKKESFPLTVTSAQKNPTAFYLCASSRKIGTSNTEAFFGQGTRLTVV.

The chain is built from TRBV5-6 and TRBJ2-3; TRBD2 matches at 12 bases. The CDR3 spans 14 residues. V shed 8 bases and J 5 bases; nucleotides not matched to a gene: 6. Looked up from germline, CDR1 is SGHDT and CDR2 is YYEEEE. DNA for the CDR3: TGTGCCAGTAAGACTAGCGGGAGTCTAGATACGCAGTATTTT. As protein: CASKTSGSLDTQYF.

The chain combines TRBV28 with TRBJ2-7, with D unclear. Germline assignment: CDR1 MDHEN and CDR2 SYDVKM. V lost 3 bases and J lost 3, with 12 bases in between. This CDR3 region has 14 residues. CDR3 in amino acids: CASSLALIFYEQYF. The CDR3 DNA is TGTGCCAGCAGTTTGGCCCTCATATTCTACGAGCAGTACTTC.